The count of the clone carrying this TCR beta chain is one. The germline V gene encodes CDR1 MNHEY and CDR2 SMNVEV (reference sequence). This CDR3 has 14 residues. Trimming took off 7 bases at V and 4 bases at J, with 15 bases between the two ends. These data belong to a study of cytomegalovirus exposure and HLA in healthy donors. Study-wide background: Inside one of the first data releases sat about 85 million unique TCRs taken from HLA-typed donors.

PCR involved 60 Vbeta and 13 Jbeta primers. Measured with immunoSEQ multiplex PCR; TCRdb has only the in-frame clones, and not every one. This sample has 90,000 to 100,000 clones, with roughly 70% found just once. This TCR derives from a middle-aged man in good health and CMV-seronegative. Sequenced material: PBMCs. V usage is TRBV27 and J usage is TRBJ2-3; D call uncertain. In nucleotides, the CDR3 is TGTGCCAGCACGTCCGCAGGAAACCCAGATACGCAGTATTTT. This codes for CASTSAGNPDTQYF.